This T cell receptor beta chain was recovered during a study of blood T cell repertoires in COVID-19. CDR3 length: 19 amino acids. Germline assignment: CDR1 LGHNT and CDR2 FRNRAP. V was pared by 0 bases and J by 0 bases, with 12 bases of the junction left unmatched. Some clones are missing from TCRdb's copy, which holds only in-frame ones; the method was immunoSEQ multiplex PCR. The sample holds 120,000 to 150,000 clones; about 83% are singletons and the top ten take about 5.8%. This clone was observed a single time. Cohorts were assigned according to the clinical history that participants reported. The material sequenced was PBMCs or T cells enriched from blood (not recorded which). This TCR was sampled from a woman aged 50 to 60 who had been exposed to COVID-19. This sequence joins TRBV12-5 and TRBJ1-1; 8 bases align to TRBD1. Here the CDR3 reads CASGLVVRGGQGLNTEAFF. CDR3 DNA sequence: TGTGCTAGTGGTTTGGTAGTGAGAGGCGGACAGGGATTGAACACTGAAGCTTTCTTT.